Given below is one T cell receptor (beta chain) in context. This same CDR3 is encoded by further DNA sequences in the sample. Losses at the gene ends were 3 bases for V and 1 base for J; bases not matched to a gene: 2. Per germline, CDR1 SGHTA and CDR2 FQGTGA. This CDR3 has 15 amino acids. The data originate from a study of blood T cell repertoires in COVID-19. In the source study's methods: Nucleated cell counts were estimated from reference gene primer amplification. Clones were sequenced by immunoSEQ multiplex PCR, and TCRdb holds only the in-frame ones, with some missing. The DNA gave D and trimming, while V, J and clone size come from that table. The table includes around 300,000 clones, 65% to 90% detected once.

Sequences were obtained from peripheral blood. The receptor's source is a human donor in a cohort sampled during active COVID-19. The J gene is TRBJ1-1, the V gene TRBV7-3; TRBD1 aligns across 10 bases. The CDR3 spells CASSLGTGANTEAFF. In DNA, the CDR3 is TGTGCCAGCAGCTTGGGGACAGGGGCGAACACTGAAGCTTTCTTT.